The 32 T cell receptor beta chains below all came from one sample that was sequenced in a study of CD8+CD57+ T cells in acquired aplastic anemia. Profiling that covered TCR beta VDJ and CDR3 relied on genomic DNA as its template. TCRdb used MiXCR to reprocess the reads, holding one entry per CDR3 protein. Among 150,000 to 200,000 distinct CDR3 sequences listed, about 60% were seen once. Sequences were obtained from sorted CD4+, CD8+, or CD8+CD57+ T cells (not recorded which) from PBMCs. The receptor set was obtained from a human donor in good health.

In this sample, this clonotype turned up once. CDR3 amino acids: CATSDSTGFGGYTF. In DNA, the CDR3 is TGTGCCACCAGTGATTCGACGGGGTTCGGGGGCTACACCTTC. The chain recombines TRBV24-1 with TRBJ1-2; no clear D gene. The CDR3 extends over 14 amino acids. The germline CDR1 and CDR2 sequences are KGHDR and SFDVKD. V was shortened by 2 bases and J by 8 bases, with 14 bases between the two germline ends.

V is TRBV5-1 and J is TRBJ1-1; the D is unclear. The CDR3 has 16 residues. In germline, CDR1 is SGHRS, CDR2 YFSETQ. V was trimmed by 4 bases and J by 4 bases, leaving 20 bases between them. CDR3 residues: CASSPGYEVVCTEAFF. The CDR3 coding sequence is TGCGCCAGCAGCCCGGGCTACGAGGTAGTTTGCACTGAAGCTTTCTTT.

This chain uses TRBV7-8 with TRBJ1-2; D gene unclear. The germline V and J ends were trimmed by 4 bases and 3 bases, with 15 bases remaining between them. The CDR3 runs 15 residues. Germline V CDR1 and CDR2: SGHVS, FQNEAQ. CDR3 protein: CASSSPTGNDYGYTF. The DNA for the CDR3 is TGTGCCAGCAGCTCCCCAACGGGCAATGACTATGGCTACACCTTC.

The chain joins TRBV20-1 to TRBJ2-3, with TRBD2 matching 7 bases. CDR1 and CDR2 (germline): DFQATT, SNEGSKA (reference sequence). The CDR3 sequence is 15 residues long. Unmatched junction bases numbered 12, after V lost 7 bases and J lost 2 bases. The CDR3 spells CSVPVHRGDTDTQYF. In DNA form, the CDR3 reads TGCAGTGTCCCAGTTCACCGGGGGGACACAGATACGCAGTATTTT.

This clonotype turned up a few times. The rearrangement links TRBV20-1 to TRBJ2-1; TRBD2 matches at 7 bases. CDR1 DFQATT and CDR2 SNEGSKA come from the germline V gene (reference sequence). V trimming: 1 base; J trimming: 0 bases; junction bases outside the gene matches: 0. The CDR3 runs 14 residues. The CDR3 sequence: CSARAGGSYNEQFF. For the CDR3, the DNA is TGCAGTGCTAGAGCGGGGGGCTCCTACAATGAGCAGTTCTTC.

As concerns this clonotype: At one boundary the junction diverges from the germline segment, which might be a read error. V and J are TRBV5-6 and TRBJ1-1; 11 bases align to TRBD1. Germline V CDR1 and CDR2: SGHDT, YYEEEE. CDR3 size: 15 residues. CDR3 amino acids: CASSLGGGTGGEAFF. CDR3 coding DNA: TGTGCCAGCAGTTTGGGGGGCGGGACAGGGGGTGAAGCTTTCTTT.

This chain uses TRBV6-5 with TRBJ1-2; D gene unclear. The V end lost 1 base, the J end lost 2 bases, and 11 bases lay between the germline ends. CDR3 size: 15 residues. CDR1 is MNHEY, CDR2 SVGAGI, per germline. The CDR3 DNA follows: TGTGCCAGCAGTTACTTCGGTGGGGAGAACTATGGCTACACCTTC. Amino acids: CASSYFGGENYGYTF.

The chain recombines TRBV20-1 with TRBJ2-3; possibly TRBD1 or TRBD2 for D (6 bases each). V lost 3 bases and J lost 2, with 15 bases in between. The CDR3 has 15 residues. CDR1 is DFQATT, CDR2 SNEGSKA, per germline (reference sequence). The CDR3 DNA is TGCAGTGCTAGTTACTGGGGGGCCGACACAGATACGCAGTATTTT. Translating it yields CSASYWGADTDTQYF.

The chain combines TRBV24-1 with TRBJ2-1, with D tentatively TRBD1 (6 bases). V was trimmed by 1 base and J by 2 bases, leaving 17 bases between them. CDR1 KGHDR and CDR2 SFDVKD come from the germline V gene. The CDR3 contains 18 residues. DNA of the CDR3: TGTGCCACCAGTGATTTAGGCAGGGGCGTTTCTCCCTACAATGAGCAGTTCTTC. Amino acid sequence: CATSDLGRGVSPYNEQFF.

The rearrangement joins TRBV20-1 to TRBJ2-7; no firm D call. CDR1 and CDR2 (germline): DFQATT, SNEGSKA (reference sequence). The CDR3 has 11 residues. Trimming cost V 1 base and J 4 bases, with 5 bases left between them. This CDR3 is CSARVSYEQYF. The DNA of the CDR3 is TGCAGTGCTAGAGTCTCATACGAGCAGTACTTC.

This clonotype has ten or more counts. The chain carries TRBV7-6 and TRBJ2-6; no clear D gene. Trimming took 1 base from V and 1 from J, leaving 5 bases between them. CDR3 size: 15 residues. Germline V lookup: CDR1 SGHVS, CDR2 FNYEAQ. The CDR3, as DNA: TGTGCCAGCAGCTTAGGTCCGTCTGGGGCCAACGTCCTGACTTTC. Translating it yields CASSLGPSGANVLTF.

This clonotype has a single count. This chain links TRBV7-2 with TRBJ2-7, with 11 positions matching TRBD2. After removal of 6 bases from V and 6 bases from J, the junction contained 16 bases not matched to a gene. CDR1 and CDR2 from the germline V gene are SGHTA and FQGNSA. This CDR3 is built from 17 residues. CDR3 DNA: TGTGCCAGCAGAGCACCGATTCTAGCGGGAGGCCCCTCCGAGCAGTACTTC. It encodes CASRAPILAGGPSEQYF.

V gene TRBV4-1 combines with J gene TRBJ2-7, with D possibly matching TRBD2 (6 bases). V was shortened by 0 bases and J by 5 bases, with 11 bases between the two germline ends. The CDR3 has 14 amino acids. CDR1 and CDR2 from the germline V gene are MGHRA and YSYEKL. The CDR3 region has the DNA TGCGCCAGCAGCCAAGATTGGAGGGTCAACGAGCAGTACTTC. Protein sequence: CASSQDWRVNEQYF.

This clonotype was counted between two and nine times. The chain couples TRBV24-1 to TRBJ2-1, with TRBD2 identical over 12 bases. J gave up 6 bases and V 4 bases, and 6 bases lay outside the gene matches. The CDR3 has 16 residues. Germline lookup yields CDR1 KGHDR and CDR2 SFDVKD. CDR3 bases: TGTGCCACCAGTGACTATGGACTAGCGGGATCCAATGAGCAGTTCTTC. Translating gives CATSDYGLAGSNEQFF.

The chain recombines TRBV29-1 with TRBJ2-3, with 13 bases aligning to TRBD2. From germline, CDR1 is SQVTM and CDR2 ANQGSEA. CDR3 length equals 15 residues. V was clipped by 4 bases and J by 7 bases; unmatched bases: 8. The CDR3 DNA follows: TGCAGCGTTGGAGATCGGACTAGCGGGAGAAATACGCAGTATTTT. Its protein product is CSVGDRTSGRNTQYF.

The gene calls are TRBV7-2 and TRBJ2-7, with TRBD2 identical over 10 bases. V lost 5 bases to trimming and J lost 6 bases; unmatched junction nucleotides: 10. There are 15 residues in the CDR3. Germline CDR1 SGHTA, CDR2 FQGNSA. The CDR3 DNA reads TGTGCCAGCAGCCCAAGAGCGGGAGGGCCTTCCGAGCAGTACTTC. It encodes CASSPRAGGPSEQYF.

The chain employs TRBV15 and TRBJ2-3; 7 bases line up with TRBD1. Unmatched junction bases numbered 8, after V lost 2 bases and J lost 3 bases. This CDR3 comprises 16 residues. Germline CDR1 reads LNHNV; CDR2 reads YYDKDF (reference sequence). The chain's CDR3 is CATSRSPGQITDTQYF. The CDR3, as DNA: TGTGCCACCAGCAGAAGTCCGGGACAGATTACAGATACGCAGTATTTT. Variable domain in full (rest from reference TRBV15 and TRBJ2-3): DAMVIQNPRYQVTQFGKPVTLSCSQTLNHNVMYWYQQKSSQAPKLLFHYYDKDFNNEADTPDNFQSRRPNTSFCFLDIRSPGLGDTAMYLCATSRSPGQITDTQYFGPGTRLTVL.

Written as DNA, the CDR3 is TGTGCCAGCAGCTTAGGAGGGTGGGGCACAGATACGCAGTATTTT. Its translation is CASSLGGWGTDTQYF. The genes are TRBV7-9 and TRBJ2-3; possible D gene TRBD2, 5 bases. Germline V lookup: CDR1 SEHNR, CDR2 FQNEAQ (reference sequence). CDR3 size: 15 residues. With 1 base removed from V and 1 base from J, the gap between germline ends came to 9 bases.

This clonotype was found many times. This rearrangement joins TRBV3-1 to TRBJ2-3, with D possibly matching TRBD2 (5 bases). The V end lost 1 base, the J end lost 5 bases, and 10 bases lay between the germline ends. The CDR3 contains 14 residues. Per the germline V gene, CDR1 is LGHDT and CDR2 is YNNKEL (reference sequence). This CDR3 is CASSQGRRGDTQYF. CDR3 DNA: TGTGCCAGCAGCCAAGGGCGCCGGGGAGATACGCAGTATTTT.

The rearrangement joins TRBV20-1 to TRBJ1-2; D gene unclear. The CDR3 sequence is 14 residues long. V lost 6 bases and J lost 4, with 18 bases in between. Looked up from germline, CDR1 is DFQATT and CDR2 is SNEGSKA (reference sequence). The CDR3 DNA reads as TGCAGTGCCACCCCGGAGGCGGGGATCTATGGCTACACCTTC. Amino acid sequence: CSATPEAGIYGYTF.

The chain recombines TRBV25-1 with TRBJ1-6; D perhaps matches TRBD1 (5 bases). Germline V gene lookup returns CDR1 MGHDK and CDR2 SYGVNS. V lost 5 bases to trimming and J lost 10 bases, with 18 bases between them. The CDR3 has 15 residues. The CDR3 spells CASSSDAGARSPLHF. In DNA form, the CDR3 reads TGTGCCAGCAGTTCTGATGCTGGGGCTAGGTCACCCCTCCACTTT.

V usage is TRBV29-1 and J usage is TRBJ2-5; D gene unclear. CDR1 is SQVTM and CDR2 is ANQGSEA in the germline V gene. V was clipped by 3 bases and J by 0 bases, with 5 bases between them. The CDR3 spans 12 residues. The CDR3 region is CSVDRYQETQYF. The DNA for the CDR3 is TGCAGCGTTGACAGGTACCAAGAGACCCAGTACTTC.

This clonotype was seen only a few times. The chain has TRBV6-1 and TRBJ1-5, with 7 positions matching TRBD1. The CDR3 runs 15 residues. With 7 bases clipped from V and 3 bases from J, the junction kept 9 bases outside the gene matches. The germline CDR1 and CDR2 sequences are MNHNS and SASEGT. CDR3 nucleotide sequence: TGTGCCAGCAACAGAGGGGGCCCCTACAATCAGCCCCAGCATTTT. The encoded protein is CASNRGGPYNQPQHF.

V gene TRBV20-1 combines with J gene TRBJ2-3; D is undetermined. The CDR3 consists of 9 residues. The V end was cut by 0 bases, the J end by 8 bases, with 0 bases between. CDR1 and CDR2 (germline): DFQATT, SNEGSKA (reference sequence). The DNA of the CDR3 is TGCAGTGCTAGAGATACGCAGTATTTT. It translates to CSARDTQYF.

The gene calls are TRBV20-1 and TRBJ2-3; D assignment may be TRBD1 or TRBD2 (5 bases each). Trimming removed 6 bases at V and 1 base at J, with 14 bases between. The CDR3 runs 14 residues. CDR1 is DFQATT, CDR2 SNEGSKA, per germline (reference sequence). The CDR3 sequence: CSAVGVGGTDTQYF. The CDR3 DNA follows: TGCAGTGCCGTGGGGGTAGGAGGCACAGATACGCAGTATTTT.

The chain carries TRBV10-3 and TRBJ1-1, with unresolved D. Trimming left V 3 bases short and J 1 base short, with 9 bases between. This CDR3 has 14 residues. Per the germline V gene, CDR1 is ENHRY and CDR2 is SYGVKD. The DNA of the CDR3 is TGTGCCATCAGTGATCCCCCCAAGAACACTGAAGCTTTCTTT. This translates into CAISDPPKNTEAFF.

The chain links TRBV7-2 to TRBJ2-2, with TRBD1 matching over 8 bases. The CDR3 sequence is 17 residues long. The germline V gene has CDR1 SGHTA and CDR2 FQGNSA. Trimming removed 4 bases from V and 5 bases from J; junction bases left unmatched: 12. The CDR3 sequence: CASSSRTGTGRTGELFF. CDR3 nucleotide sequence: TGTGCCAGCAGCTCCCGGACAGGGACAGGTCGAACCGGGGAGCTGTTTTTT.

The rearrangement joins TRBV7-3 to TRBJ2-1; no clear D. The CDR3 contains 12 residues. The germline V gene has CDR1 SGHTA and CDR2 FQGTGA. The V end lost 0 bases, the J end lost 15 bases, and 12 bases lay between the germline ends. The CDR3 here is CASSLTGSGRFF. CDR3 DNA sequence: TGTGCCAGCAGCTTAACGGGGTCCGGTCGGTTCTTC.

The chain has TRBV5-8 and TRBJ2-7, with D perhaps matching TRBD1 (5 bases). Between the trimmed V and J ends, which lost 4 bases and 5 bases, there was a span of 16 bases. Germline assignment: CDR1 SGHTS and CDR2 YDEGEE. This CDR3 is built from 14 residues. CDR3 sequence (DNA): TGTGCCAGCAGCCGCGGACAACTCGCGGACGAGCAGTACTTC. Its translation is CASSRGQLADEQYF.

V usage is TRBV2 and J usage is TRBJ2-7, with 9 bases lining up with TRBD2. Germline assignment: CDR1 SNHLY and CDR2 FYNNEI. J was trimmed by 4 bases and V by 8 bases; bases with no gene match: 12. The CDR3 is 15 amino acids. The CDR3 DNA is TGTGCCAGCGGGGTGGCAGCGGGAGGTTCGTACGAGCAGTACTTC. This encodes CASGVAAGGSYEQYF.

This clonotype was picked up many times. This chain uses TRBV20-1 with TRBJ2-1, with 10 bases that match TRBD1. There are 21 residues in the CDR3. Germline V gene sequence: CDR1 DFQATT, CDR2 SNEGSKA (reference sequence). With 1 base clipped from V and 0 bases from J, the junction kept 18 bases outside the gene matches. CDR3 coding DNA: TGCAGTGCTAGAGTTAGCCCTGGGACAGGGGTCCCCCTGAGCTCCTACAATGAGCAGTTCTTC. Its protein is CSARVSPGTGVPLSSYNEQFF.

The rearrangement links TRBV10-3 to TRBJ1-1, with D possibly TRBD1 on 5 matching bases. The CDR3 totals 17 residues. The germline V gene encodes CDR1 ENHRY and CDR2 SYGVKD. The ends were cut back, 5 bases at V and 1 base at J, with 20 bases in the middle. This CDR3 is CAISTRPTGHRNTEAFF. The DNA of the CDR3 is TGTGCCATCAGTACCCGCCCTACTGGACACAGGAACACTGAAGCTTTCTTT.